These T cell receptor beta chains were read from a single sample in a study of shared clonotypes between healthy human individuals. Libraries were prepared by immunoSEQ multiplex PCR; TCRdb keeps only in-frame clonotypes and omits some of them. The data hold approximately 530,000 clones, with 96% observed a single time. Sequencing used naive CD4+ T cells sorted from blood. The source of these receptors is a woman aged 25-40 years in good health. The CDR3 runs from the conserved cysteine through the conserved F or W. Each record gives: clone size, J gene, D gene, V gene, CDR3 DNA, CDR3 protein. D genes are given only for firm matches. Not all rows give a size; the values are once, few, many and, for expanded clones, a class.

. | TRBJ2-1 | . | TRBV5-6 | TGTGCCAGCAGCTTGCTTGACGGGAGCTCCTACAATGAGCAGTTCTTC | CASSLLDGSSYNEQFF
. | TRBJ2-3 | TRBD2 | TRBV4-2 | TGTGCCAGCAGCCCTAGGCTAGCGGGACGAGCAGATACGCAGTATTTT | CASSPRLAGRADTQYF
. | TRBJ1-2 | TRBD1 | TRBV10-3 | TGTGCCACCAGTGAGTCAGACAGGGGTCATGGCTACACCTTC | CATSESDRGHGYTF
. | TRBJ2-7 | . | TRBV28 | TGTGCCAGCAGTTTTCGTCTAAACCCCTACGAGCAGTACTTC | CASSFRLNPYEQYF
. | TRBJ2-3 | . | TRBV4-2 | TGTGCCAGCAGCCGCGGCTTGGGGGAGAGGGGCACAGATACGCAGTATTTT | CASSRGLGERGTDTQYF
. | TRBJ1-1 | . | TRBV7-2 | TGTGCCAGCAGCCCGCGGGGGGCGTACACTGAAGCTTTCTTT | CASSPRGAYTEAFF
. | TRBJ1-1 | . | TRBV21-1 | TGTGCCAGCAGCAAAAACAGGGGGCGCCGAAGTGGTATGAACACTGAAGCTTTCTTT | CASSKNRGRRSGMNTEAFF
. | TRBJ2-7 | . | TRBV29-1 | TGCAGCGTCGCCAGACTGTACGGAGACGAGCAGTACTTC | CSVARLYGDEQYF
. | TRBJ1-1 | . | TRBV28 | TGTGCCAGCAGTTCCAGACTTATGAACACTGAAGCTTTCTTT | CASSSRLMNTEAFF
. | TRBJ2-5 | . | TRBV29-1 | TGCAGCGTTGAAGGCGGGGAGACCCAGTACTTC | CSVEGGETQYF
. | TRBJ2-3 | TRBD1 | TRBV6-5 | TGTGCCAGCAGTTCCGACAGGGGGACAGATACGCAGTATTTT | CASSSDRGTDTQYF
. | TRBJ2-5 | . | TRBV7-3 | TGTGCCAGCAGCTTAGTGTTAGGGGAGACCCAGTACTTC | CASSLVLGETQYF
. | TRBJ1-1 | . | TRBV5-6 | TGTGCCAGCAGGACAAGCATGAACACTGAAGCTTTCTTT | CASRTSMNTEAFF
. | TRBJ2-7 | TRBD2 | TRBV25-1 | TGTGCCAGCAGTGAATATCTTGGTAGCGGGAGTTACGAGCAGTACTTC | CASSEYLGSGSYEQYF
. | TRBJ2-5 | TRBD1 | TRBV18 | TGTGCCAGCTCACTAGGGACAGGAGAGACCCAGTACTTC | CASSLGTGETQYF
. | TRBJ2-7 | TRBD1 | TRBV27 | TGTGCCAGCAGTTCGGACAGGTTTGGCGAGCAGTACTTC | CASSSDRFGEQYF
. | TRBJ2-7 | . | TRBV5-1 | TGCGCCAGCAGCTTCAACAGCGATTACGAGCAGTACTTC | CASSFNSDYEQYF
. | TRBJ1-3 | . | TRBV15 | TGTGCCACCAGAGGAGGACAAGCTGGAAACACCATATATTTT | CATRGGQAGNTIYF
. | TRBJ2-1 | TRBD1 | TRBV10-2 | TGCGCCAGCAGCCCCGACAGGGGGCATTACAATGAGCAGTTCTTC | CASSPDRGHYNEQFF
. | TRBJ2-7 | TRBD2 | TRBV7-2 | TGTGCCAGCAGCTTTGGGCTAGCGGGAAGATACGAGCAGTACTTC | CASSFGLAGRYEQYF
. | TRBJ2-7 | . | TRBV30 | TGTGCCTGGACCCTAGGCCAGAAGATTGACGAGCAGTACTTC | CAWTLGQKIDEQYF
. | TRBJ1-6 | TRBD1 | TRBV10-3 | TGTGCCATCAGTGACTCGGGGACAGCTAATAATTCACCCCTCCACTTT | CAISDSGTANNSPLHF
. | TRBJ2-7 | . | TRBV6-5 | TGTGCCAGCAGTTACTCCCCCTCCGGGATGAATTACGAGCAGTACTTC | CASSYSPSGMNYEQYF
. | TRBJ2-2 | . | TRBV1 | TGCACCAGCGACGAACAGGAAGTCACCGGGGAGCTGTTTTTT | CTSDEQEVTGELFF
. | TRBJ1-6 | TRBD1 | TRBV18 | TGTGCCAGCTCACCAATCCCGGGACAGGGCGATTCACCCCTCCACTTT | CASSPIPGQGDSPLHF
. | TRBJ1-1 | . | TRBV27 | TGTGCCAGCAGAGACGACAGCCGGAACACTGAAGCTTTCTTT | CASRDDSRNTEAFF
. | TRBJ2-3 | . | TRBV7-2 | TGTGCCAGCAGCCCATGGGACTTTCAAGATACGCAGTATTTT | CASSPWDFQDTQYF
. | TRBJ2-5 | . | TRBV5-1 | TGCGCCAGCAGCTTGACGCCGAGCCAAGAGACCCAGTACTTC | CASSLTPSQETQYF
once | TRBJ2-7 | TRBD1 | TRBV4-1 | TGCGCCAGCAGCCAGGCTCCGGGACAGGGATTCTACGAGCAGTACTTC | CASSQAPGQGFYEQYF
. | TRBJ2-3 | TRBD2 | TRBV5-1 | TGCGCCAGCAGCTTCGGGACTAGCGGGAGTAACACAGATACGCAGTATTTT | CASSFGTSGSNTDTQYF
. | TRBJ2-7 | . | TRBV5-1 | TGCGCCAGCAGCCTTACCGGGACAACATCCTACGAGCAGTACTTC | CASSLTGTTSYEQYF
. | TRBJ1-4 | TRBD1 | TRBV7-9 | TGTGCCAGCAGCCATCGGACAGGGGATGAAAAACTGTTTTTT | CASSHRTGDEKLFF
. | TRBJ1-2 | TRBD1 | TRBV7-3 | TGTGCCAGCAGCTTCGGACAGGGGTCTGACTATGGCTACACCTTC | CASSFGQGSDYGYTF
. | TRBJ2-5 | TRBD2 | TRBV5-1 | TGCGCCAGCAGCTTAGGTAGGAGGTCTAGCGGGAGGTCTGAGCAGTACTTC | CASSLGRRSSGRSEQYF
. | TRBJ1-1 | . | TRBV6-5 | TGTGCCAGCAGCAAGGACTCTTCCACTGAAGCTTTCTTT | CASSKDSSTEAFF
. | TRBJ2-1 | TRBD2 | TRBV5-1 | TGCGCCAGCAGCTTTCGGACTAGCGGACTCCTTGACAATGAGCAGTTCTTC | CASSFRTSGLLDNEQFF
. | TRBJ2-2 | . | TRBV9 | TGTGCCAGCAGCCTCGTAACCGGGGAGCTGTTTTTT | CASSLVTGELFF
. | TRBJ2-2 | . | TRBV27 | TGTGCCAGCAGCCCCTTGAGTGCAGGAAAAAACACCGGGGAGCTGTTTTTT | CASSPLSAGKNTGELFF
. | TRBJ2-7 | TRBD2 | TRBV5-1 | TGCGCCAGCAGCTTGGCTAGCGGGATTTTCTACGAGCAGTACTTC | CASSLASGIFYEQYF
. | TRBJ1-3 | . | TRBV18 | TGTGCCAGCTCACCACAGGACGGCGCGGATGGAAACACCATATATTTT | CASSPQDGADGNTIYF
. | TRBJ2-3 | TRBD2 | TRBV19 | TGTGCCAGTAGACCCGGGGCTAGCGGGAGGTTCACCACAGATACGCAGTATTTT | CASRPGASGRFTTDTQYF
. | TRBJ1-1 | . | TRBV30 | TGTGCCTGGAGCCCCTTGGGAGACACTGAAGCTTTCTTT | CAWSPLGDTEAFF
. | TRBJ1-1 | . | TRBV18 | TGTGCCAGCTCACGACCCGAATTGGAGACGGCTTTCTTT | CASSRPELETAFF
. | TRBJ2-7 | . | TRBV7-9 | TGTGCCAGCAGCCCGCCGGGGAGGGGGCACTCCTACGAGCAGTACTTC | CASSPPGRGHSYEQYF
. | TRBJ1-3 | . | TRBV28 | TGTGCCAGCAGTTTATTCGTCAGTGCGGAGGGCACCATATATTTT | CASSLFVSAEGTIYF
. | TRBJ2-3 | . | TRBV28 | TGTGCCAGCAGTTTCAGGGGGGCGGGTGGCACAGATACGCAGTATTTT | CASSFRGAGGTDTQYF
. | TRBJ2-1 | TRBD2 | TRBV28 | TGTGCCAGCAGTTTAATGTTTGGGACTCAAGGGACTAGCGGGAGCTTTCGCTCCTACAATGAGCAGTTCTTC | CASSLMFGTQGTSGSFRSYNEQFF
. | TRBJ2-1 | . | TRBV6-5 | TGTGCCAGCAGTTACAGGTGGAGCGGGCGACGGAATGAGCAGTTCTTC | CASSYRWSGRRNEQFF
. | TRBJ2-7 | . | TRBV27 | TGTGCCAGCAGTTTGGGACAAGTAACCTACGAGCAGTACTTC | CASSLGQVTYEQYF
. | TRBJ1-4 | . | TRBV29-1 | TGCAGCGTTGCCTCCGCAACTAATGAAAAACTGTTTTTT | CSVASATNEKLFF
. | TRBJ1-2 | . | TRBV6-5 | TGTGCCAGCACCAACGGCCGGGAACGCCCAGCTGGCTACACCTTC | CASTNGRERPAGYTF
. | TRBJ2-4 | TRBD2 | TRBV13 | TGTGCCAGCAGCGAAGGGACTAGCGGGGATTTGTTTGCCAAAAACATTCAGTACTTC | CASSEGTSGDLFAKNIQYF
. | TRBJ1-5 | . | TRBV7-8 | TGTGCCAGCAGCTTAAAGAGGGACCTAACCGGTCAGCCCCAGCATTTT | CASSLKRDLTGQPQHF
. | TRBJ2-1 | . | TRBV4-2 | TGTGCCAGCAGCCAAGATCGAGGGGGACCAGTTACCTACAATGAGCAGTTCTTC | CASSQDRGGPVTYNEQFF
. | TRBJ2-1 | TRBD2 | TRBV9 | TGTGCCAGCAGCGCACTAGCGGGGCATTACAATGAGCAGTTCTTC | CASSALAGHYNEQFF
. | TRBJ2-7 | TRBD2 | TRBV4-2 | TGTGCCAGCAGCCGTCTGTGGACTAGCGTGTCCTACGAGCAGTACTTC | CASSRLWTSVSYEQYF
. | TRBJ2-3 | . | TRBV7-9 | TGTGCCAGCAGCTCAACAGATACGCAGTATTTT | CASSSTDTQYF